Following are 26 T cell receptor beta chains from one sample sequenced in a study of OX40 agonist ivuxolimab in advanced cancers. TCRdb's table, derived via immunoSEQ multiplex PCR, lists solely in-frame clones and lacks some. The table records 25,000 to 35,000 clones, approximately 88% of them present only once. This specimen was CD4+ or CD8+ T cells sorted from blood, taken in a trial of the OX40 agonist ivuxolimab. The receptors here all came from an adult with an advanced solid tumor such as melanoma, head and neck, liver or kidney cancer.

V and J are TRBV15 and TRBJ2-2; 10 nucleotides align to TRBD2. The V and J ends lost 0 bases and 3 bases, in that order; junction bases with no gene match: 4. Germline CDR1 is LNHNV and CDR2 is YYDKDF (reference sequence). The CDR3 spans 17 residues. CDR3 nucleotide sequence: TGTGCCACCAGCAGAGATCGGCTAGCGGGAGACACCGGGGAGCTGTTTTTT. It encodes CATSRDRLAGDTGELFF. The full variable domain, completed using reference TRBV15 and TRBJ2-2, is DAMVIQNPRYQVTQFGKPVTLSCSQTLNHNVMYWYQQKSSQAPKLLFHYYDKDFNNEADTPDNFQSRRPNTSFCFLDIRSPGLGDTAMYLCATSRDRLAGDTGELFFGEGSRLTVL.

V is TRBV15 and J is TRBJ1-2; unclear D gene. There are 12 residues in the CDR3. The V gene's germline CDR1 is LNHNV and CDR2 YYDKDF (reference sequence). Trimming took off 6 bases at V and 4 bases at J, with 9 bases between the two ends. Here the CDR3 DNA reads TGTGCCACCAGGGAGGGTGGCTATGGCTACACCTTC. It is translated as CATREGGYGYTF.

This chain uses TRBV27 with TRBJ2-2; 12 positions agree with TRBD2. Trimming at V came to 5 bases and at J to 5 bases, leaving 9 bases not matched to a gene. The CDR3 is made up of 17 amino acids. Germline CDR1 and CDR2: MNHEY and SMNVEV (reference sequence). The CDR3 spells CASSTRLAGDWTGELFF. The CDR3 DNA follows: TGTGCCAGCAGTACCCGACTAGCGGGAGATTGGACCGGGGAGCTGTTTTTT.

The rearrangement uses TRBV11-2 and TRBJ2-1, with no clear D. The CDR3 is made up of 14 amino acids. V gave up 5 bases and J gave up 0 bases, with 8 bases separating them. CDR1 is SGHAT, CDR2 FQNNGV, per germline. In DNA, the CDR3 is TGTGCCAGCAGCCTTGAATACTCCTACAATGAGCAGTTCTTC. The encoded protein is CASSLEYSYNEQFF.

The CDR3 spells CASSFGDTEAFF. CDR3 nucleotides: TGTGCCAGCAGCTTCGGGGACACTGAAGCTTTCTTT. The chain has TRBV5-4 and TRBJ1-1; D gene uncertain. Looked up from germline, CDR1 is SGHNT and CDR2 is YYREEE (reference sequence). Trimming pared 2 bases from V and 3 bases from J, leaving 5 bases between. This CDR3 has 12 amino acids. Drawing the rest from reference TRBV5-4 and TRBJ1-1, the complete variable domain is ETGVTQSPTHLIKTRGQQVTLRCSSQSGHNTVSWYQQALGQGPQFIFQYYREEENGRGNFPPRFSGLQFPNYSSELNVNALELDDSALYLCASSFGDTEAFFGQGTRLTVV.

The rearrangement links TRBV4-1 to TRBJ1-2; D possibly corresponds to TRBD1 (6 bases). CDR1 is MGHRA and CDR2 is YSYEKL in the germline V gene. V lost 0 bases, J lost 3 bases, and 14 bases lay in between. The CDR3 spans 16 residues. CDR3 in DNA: TGCGCCAGCAGCCAAGATAGAGGGGGGGGCTACTATGGCTACACCTTC. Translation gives CASSQDRGGGYYGYTF.

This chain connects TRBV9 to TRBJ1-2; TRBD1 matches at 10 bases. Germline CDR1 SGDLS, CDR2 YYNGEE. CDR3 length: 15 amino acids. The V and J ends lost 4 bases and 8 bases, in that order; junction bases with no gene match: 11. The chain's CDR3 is CASSFRDRGAGGYTF. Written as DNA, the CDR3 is TGTGCCAGCAGCTTCAGGGACAGGGGTGCCGGGGGCTACACCTTC.

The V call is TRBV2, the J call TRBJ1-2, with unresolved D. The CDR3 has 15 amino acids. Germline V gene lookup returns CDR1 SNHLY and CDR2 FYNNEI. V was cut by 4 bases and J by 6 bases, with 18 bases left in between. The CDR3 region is CASSVEPESINGYTF. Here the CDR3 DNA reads TGTGCCAGCAGTGTTGAGCCGGAGAGTATTAATGGCTACACCTTC.

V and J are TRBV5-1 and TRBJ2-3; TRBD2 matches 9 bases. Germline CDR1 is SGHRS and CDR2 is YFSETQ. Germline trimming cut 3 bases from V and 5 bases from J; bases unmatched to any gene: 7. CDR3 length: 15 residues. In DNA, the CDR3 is TGCGCCAGCAGCTCTATAGCGGGAGATCAAGATACGCAGTATTTT. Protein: CASSSIAGDQDTQYF.

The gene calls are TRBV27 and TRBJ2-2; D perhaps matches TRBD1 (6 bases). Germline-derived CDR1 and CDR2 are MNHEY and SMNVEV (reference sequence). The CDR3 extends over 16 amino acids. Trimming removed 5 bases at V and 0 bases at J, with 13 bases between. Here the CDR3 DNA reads TGTGCCAGCAGTCCGCTCGGGACAACGAACACCGGGGAGCTGTTTTTT. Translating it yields CASSPLGTTNTGELFF.

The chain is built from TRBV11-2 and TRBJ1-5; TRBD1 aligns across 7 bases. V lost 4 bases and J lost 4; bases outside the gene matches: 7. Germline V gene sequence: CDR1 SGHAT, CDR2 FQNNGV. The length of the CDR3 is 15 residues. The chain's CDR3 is CASSSGDSQNQPQHF. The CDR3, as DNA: TGTGCCAGCAGCTCTGGGGACAGCCAAAATCAGCCCCAGCATTTT.

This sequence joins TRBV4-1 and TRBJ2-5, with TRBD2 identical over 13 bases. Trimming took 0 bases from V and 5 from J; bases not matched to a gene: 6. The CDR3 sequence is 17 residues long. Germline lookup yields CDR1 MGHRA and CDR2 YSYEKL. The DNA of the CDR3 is TGCGCCAGCAGCCAAGATGGGGGACTAGCGGGGAGGGAGACCCAGTACTTC. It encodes CASSQDGGLAGRETQYF.

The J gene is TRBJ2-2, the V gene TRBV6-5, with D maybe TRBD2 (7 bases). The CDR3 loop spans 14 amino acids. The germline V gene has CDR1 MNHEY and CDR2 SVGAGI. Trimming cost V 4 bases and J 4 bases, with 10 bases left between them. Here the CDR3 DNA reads TGTGCCAGCAGTTTAGGGGGGGCCACCGGGGAGCTGTTTTTT. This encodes CASSLGGATGELFF.

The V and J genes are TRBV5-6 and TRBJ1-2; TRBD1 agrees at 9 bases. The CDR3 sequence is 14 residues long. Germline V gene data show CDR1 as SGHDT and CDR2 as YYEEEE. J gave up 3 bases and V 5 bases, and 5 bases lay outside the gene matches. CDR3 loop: CASRKTGGDYGYTF. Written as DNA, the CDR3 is TGTGCCAGCAGGAAGACAGGGGGTGACTATGGCTACACCTTC.

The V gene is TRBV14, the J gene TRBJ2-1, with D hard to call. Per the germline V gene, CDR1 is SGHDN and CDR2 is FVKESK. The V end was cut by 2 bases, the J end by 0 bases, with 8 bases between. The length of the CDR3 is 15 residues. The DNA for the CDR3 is TGTGCCAGCAGCCAAAGTCGGAGCTCCTACAATGAGCAGTTCTTC. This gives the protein CASSQSRSSYNEQFF.

DNA of the CDR3: TGTGCCAGCAGTTCCCCTCTAGCGGGGCTCACAGATACGCAGTATTTT. Its protein product is CASSSPLAGLTDTQYF. J is TRBJ2-3 and V is TRBV27; 9 bases map to TRBD2. The germline CDR1 and CDR2 sequences are MNHEY and SMNVEV (reference sequence). This CDR3 comprises 16 residues. After removal of 4 bases from V and 2 bases from J, the junction contained 7 bases not matched to a gene.

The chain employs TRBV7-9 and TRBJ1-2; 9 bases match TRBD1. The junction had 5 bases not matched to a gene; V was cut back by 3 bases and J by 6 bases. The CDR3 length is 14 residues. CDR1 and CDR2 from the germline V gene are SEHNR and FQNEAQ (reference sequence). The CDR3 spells CASSFGTGGDGYTF. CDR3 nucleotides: TGTGCCAGCAGCTTTGGTACAGGGGGCGATGGCTACACCTTC.

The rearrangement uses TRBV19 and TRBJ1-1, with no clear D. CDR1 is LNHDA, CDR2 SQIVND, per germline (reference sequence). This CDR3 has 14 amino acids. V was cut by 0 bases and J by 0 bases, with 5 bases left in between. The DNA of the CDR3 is TGTGCCAGTAGTATAGACCGAATGAACACTGAAGCTTTCTTT. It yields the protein CASSIDRMNTEAFF.

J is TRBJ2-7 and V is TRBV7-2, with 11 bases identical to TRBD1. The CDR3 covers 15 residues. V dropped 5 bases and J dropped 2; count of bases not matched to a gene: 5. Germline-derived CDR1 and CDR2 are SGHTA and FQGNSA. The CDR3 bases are TGTGCCAGCAGCCTAGGGACAGGGGGTCCCTACGAGCAGTACTTC. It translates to CASSLGTGGPYEQYF.

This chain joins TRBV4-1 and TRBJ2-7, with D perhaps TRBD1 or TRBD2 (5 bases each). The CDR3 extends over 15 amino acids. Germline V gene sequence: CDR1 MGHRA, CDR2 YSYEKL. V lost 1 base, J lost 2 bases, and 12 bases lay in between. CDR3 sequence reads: CASSQVGDGPYEQYF. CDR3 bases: TGCGCCAGCAGCCAAGTAGGGGACGGACCCTACGAGCAGTACTTC.

CDR3 sequence reads: CASRPWRGLNTGELFF. The CDR3 DNA is TGTGCCAGCAGGCCCTGGCGGGGACTAAACACCGGGGAGCTGTTTTTT. This chain joins TRBV27 and TRBJ2-2; 7 bases align to TRBD2. CDR1 is MNHEY, CDR2 SMNVEV, per germline (reference sequence). With V trimmed by 6 bases and J by 2 bases, 9 bases remained unmatched. CDR3 length equals 16 residues.

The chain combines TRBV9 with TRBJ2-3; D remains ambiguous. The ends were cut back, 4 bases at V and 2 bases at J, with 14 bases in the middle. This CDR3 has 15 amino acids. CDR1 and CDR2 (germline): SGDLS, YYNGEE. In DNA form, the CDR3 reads TGTGCCAGCAGCAACACCCCGAGGCCCACAGATACGCAGTATTTT. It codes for CASSNTPRPTDTQYF.

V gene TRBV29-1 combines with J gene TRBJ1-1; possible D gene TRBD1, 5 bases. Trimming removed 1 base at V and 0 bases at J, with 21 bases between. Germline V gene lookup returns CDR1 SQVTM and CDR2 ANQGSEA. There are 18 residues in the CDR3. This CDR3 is CSVEVRGSQNVMNTEAFF. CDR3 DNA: TGCAGCGTTGAAGTTAGGGGCAGCCAGAACGTCATGAACACTGAAGCTTTCTTT.

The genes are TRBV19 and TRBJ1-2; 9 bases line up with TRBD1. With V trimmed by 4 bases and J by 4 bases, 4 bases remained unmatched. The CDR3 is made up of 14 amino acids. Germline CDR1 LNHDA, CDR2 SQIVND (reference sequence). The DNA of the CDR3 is TGTGCCAGTAGTAGCCGGGACAGGGTCTATGGCTACACCTTC. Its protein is CASSSRDRVYGYTF.

The CDR3 sequence: CASSRESGELFF. CDR3 nucleotide sequence: TGTGCCAGCTCCCGGGAATCCGGGGAGCTGTTTTTT. The chain joins TRBV7-9 to TRBJ2-2; D possibly corresponds to TRBD2 (5 bases). The CDR3 consists of 12 residues. Germline CDR1 SEHNR, CDR2 FQNEAQ (reference sequence). V was shortened by 8 bases and J by 6 bases, with 10 bases between the two germline ends.

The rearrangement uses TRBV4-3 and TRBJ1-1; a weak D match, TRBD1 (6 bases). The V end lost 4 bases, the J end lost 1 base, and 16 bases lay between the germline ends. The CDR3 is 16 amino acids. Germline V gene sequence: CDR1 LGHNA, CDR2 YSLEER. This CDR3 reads CASSPGAGSWNTEAFF. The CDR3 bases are TGCGCCAGCAGCCCGGGGGCTGGAAGTTGGAACACTGAAGCTTTCTTT.